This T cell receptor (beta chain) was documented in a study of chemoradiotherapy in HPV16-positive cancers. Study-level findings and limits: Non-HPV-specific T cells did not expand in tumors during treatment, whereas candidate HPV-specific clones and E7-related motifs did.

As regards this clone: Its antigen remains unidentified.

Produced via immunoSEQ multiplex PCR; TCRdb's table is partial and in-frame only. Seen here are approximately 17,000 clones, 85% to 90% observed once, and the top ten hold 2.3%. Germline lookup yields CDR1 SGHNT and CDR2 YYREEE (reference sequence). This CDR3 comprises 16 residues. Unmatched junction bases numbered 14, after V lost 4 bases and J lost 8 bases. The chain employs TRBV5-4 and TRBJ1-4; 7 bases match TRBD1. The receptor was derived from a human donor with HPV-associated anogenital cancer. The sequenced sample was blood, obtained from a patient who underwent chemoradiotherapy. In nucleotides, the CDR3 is TGTGCCAGCAGCCCCACACGACAGGGCATGGGGGAAAAACTGTTTTTT. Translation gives CASSPTRQGMGEKLFF.